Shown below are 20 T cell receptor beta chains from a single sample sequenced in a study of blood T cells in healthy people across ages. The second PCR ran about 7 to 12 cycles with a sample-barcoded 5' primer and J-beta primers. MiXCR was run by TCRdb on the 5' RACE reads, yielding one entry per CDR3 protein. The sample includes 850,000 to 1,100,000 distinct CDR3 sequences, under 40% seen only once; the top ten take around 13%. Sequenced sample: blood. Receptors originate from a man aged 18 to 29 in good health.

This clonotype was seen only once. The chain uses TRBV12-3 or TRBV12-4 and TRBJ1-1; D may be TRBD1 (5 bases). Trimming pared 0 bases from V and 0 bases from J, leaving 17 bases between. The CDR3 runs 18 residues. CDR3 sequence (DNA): TGTGCCAGCAGTTTAGCCTCAGGGAGGAAGGGGATGAACACTGAAGCTTTCTTT. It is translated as CASSLASGRKGMNTEAFF.

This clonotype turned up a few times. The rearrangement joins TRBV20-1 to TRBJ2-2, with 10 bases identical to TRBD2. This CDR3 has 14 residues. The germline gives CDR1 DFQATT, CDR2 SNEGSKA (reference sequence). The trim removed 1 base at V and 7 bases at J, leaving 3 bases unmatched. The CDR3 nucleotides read TGCAGTGCTAGAGCCCCTAGCGGGGGCGGGGAGCTGTTTTTT. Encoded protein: CSARAPSGGGELFF.

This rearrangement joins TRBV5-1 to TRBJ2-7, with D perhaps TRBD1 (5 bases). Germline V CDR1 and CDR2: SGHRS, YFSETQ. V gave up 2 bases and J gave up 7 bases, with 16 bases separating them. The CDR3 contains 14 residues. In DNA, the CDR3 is TGCGCCAGCAGCTTACAAACCCACAGGAATGAGCAGTACTTC. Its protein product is CASSLQTHRNEQYF.

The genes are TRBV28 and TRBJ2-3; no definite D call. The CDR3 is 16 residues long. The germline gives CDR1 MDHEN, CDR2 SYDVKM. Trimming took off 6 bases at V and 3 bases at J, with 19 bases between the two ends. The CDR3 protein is CASRSWKAESTDTQYF. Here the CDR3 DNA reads TGTGCCAGCAGGTCATGGAAGGCAGAGAGTACAGATACGCAGTATTTT.

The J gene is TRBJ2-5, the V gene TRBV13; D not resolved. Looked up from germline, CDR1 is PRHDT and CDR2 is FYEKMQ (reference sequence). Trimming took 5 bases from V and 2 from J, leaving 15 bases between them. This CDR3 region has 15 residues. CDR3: CASSTRPTEQETQYF. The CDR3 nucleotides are TGTGCCAGCAGCACCCGACCGACGGAACAAGAGACCCAGTACTTC.

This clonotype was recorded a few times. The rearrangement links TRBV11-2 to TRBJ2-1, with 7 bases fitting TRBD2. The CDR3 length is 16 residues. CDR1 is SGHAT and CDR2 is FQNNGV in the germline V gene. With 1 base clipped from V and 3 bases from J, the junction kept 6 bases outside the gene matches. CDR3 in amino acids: CASSLGGGPGYNEQFF. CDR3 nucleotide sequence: TGTGCCAGCAGCTTAGGGGGGGGACCCGGCTACAATGAGCAGTTCTTC.

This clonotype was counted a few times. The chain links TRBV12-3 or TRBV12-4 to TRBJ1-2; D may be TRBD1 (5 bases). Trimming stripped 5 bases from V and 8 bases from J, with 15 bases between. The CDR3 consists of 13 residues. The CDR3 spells CASSPSGLKGYTF. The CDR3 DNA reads TGTGCCAGCAGTCCATCAGGGCTCAAAGGCTACACCTTC.

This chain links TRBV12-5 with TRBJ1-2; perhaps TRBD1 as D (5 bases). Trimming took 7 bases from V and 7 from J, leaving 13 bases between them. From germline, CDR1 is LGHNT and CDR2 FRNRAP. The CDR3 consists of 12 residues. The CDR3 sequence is CASVGQGSGYTF. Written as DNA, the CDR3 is TGTGCTAGTGTGGGGCAAGGAAGTGGCTACACCTTC.

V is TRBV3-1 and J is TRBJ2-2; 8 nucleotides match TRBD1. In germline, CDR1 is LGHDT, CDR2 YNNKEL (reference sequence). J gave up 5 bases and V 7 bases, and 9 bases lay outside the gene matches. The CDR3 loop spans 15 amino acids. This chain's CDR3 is CASTIQGVRTGELFF. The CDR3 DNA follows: TGTGCCAGCACCATACAGGGGGTTCGGACCGGGGAGCTGTTTTTT.

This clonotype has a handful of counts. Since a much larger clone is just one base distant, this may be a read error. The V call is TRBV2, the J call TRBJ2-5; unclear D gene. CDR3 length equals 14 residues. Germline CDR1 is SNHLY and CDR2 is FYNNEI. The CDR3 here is CAGSDNGLVNEQYF. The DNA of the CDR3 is TGTGCCGGCAGTGACAACGGGTTGGTGAATGAGCAGTACTTC. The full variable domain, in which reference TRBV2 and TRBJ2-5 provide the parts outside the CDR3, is EPEVTQTPSHQVTQMGQEVILRCVPISNHLYFYWYRQILGQKVEFLVSFYNNEISEKSEIFDDQFSVERPDGSNFTLKIRSTKLEDSAMYFCAGSDNGLVNEQYFGPGTRLLVL.

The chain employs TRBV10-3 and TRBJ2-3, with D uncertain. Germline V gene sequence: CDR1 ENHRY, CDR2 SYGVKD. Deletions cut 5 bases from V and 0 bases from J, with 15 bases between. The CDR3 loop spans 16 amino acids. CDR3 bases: TGTGCCATCAGTTTTTGGACGCAAGCTAGCACAGATACGCAGTATTTT. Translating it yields CAISFWTQASTDTQYF.

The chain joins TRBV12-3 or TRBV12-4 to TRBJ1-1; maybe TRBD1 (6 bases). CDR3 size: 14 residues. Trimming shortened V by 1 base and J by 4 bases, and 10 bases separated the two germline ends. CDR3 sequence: CASSLGTAGTEAFF. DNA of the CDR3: TGTGCCAGCAGTTTAGGGACAGCTGGCACTGAAGCTTTCTTT.

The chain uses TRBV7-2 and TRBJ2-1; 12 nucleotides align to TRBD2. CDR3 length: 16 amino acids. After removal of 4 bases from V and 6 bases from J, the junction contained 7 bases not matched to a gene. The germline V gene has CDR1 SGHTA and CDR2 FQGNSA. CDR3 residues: CASSSQTSGGSNEQFF. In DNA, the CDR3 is TGTGCCAGCAGCTCCCAGACTAGCGGGGGTTCCAATGAGCAGTTCTTC.

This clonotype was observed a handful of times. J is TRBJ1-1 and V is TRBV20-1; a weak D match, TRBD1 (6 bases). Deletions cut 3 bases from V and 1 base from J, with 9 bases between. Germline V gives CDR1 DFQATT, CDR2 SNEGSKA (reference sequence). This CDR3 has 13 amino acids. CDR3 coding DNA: TGCAGTGCTAGTAGGACAGCGAACACTGAAGCTTTCTTT. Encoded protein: CSASRTANTEAFF.

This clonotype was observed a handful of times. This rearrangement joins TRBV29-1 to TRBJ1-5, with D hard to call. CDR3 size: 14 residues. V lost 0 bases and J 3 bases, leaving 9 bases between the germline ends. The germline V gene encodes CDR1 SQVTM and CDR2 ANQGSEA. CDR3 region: CSVEDLHLNQPQHF. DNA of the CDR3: TGCAGCGTTGAAGATCTACACCTCAATCAGCCCCAGCATTTT. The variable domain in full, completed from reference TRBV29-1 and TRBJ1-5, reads SAVISQKPSRDICQRGTSLTIQCQVDSQVTMMFWYRQQPGQSLTLIATANQGSEATYESGFVIDKFPISRPNLTFSTLTVSNMSPEDSSIYLCSVEDLHLNQPQHFGDGTRLSIL.

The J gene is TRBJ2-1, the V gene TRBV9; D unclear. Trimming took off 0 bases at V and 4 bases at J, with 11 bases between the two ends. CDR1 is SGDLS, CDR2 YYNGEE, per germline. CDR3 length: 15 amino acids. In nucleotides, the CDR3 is TGTGCCAGCAGCGTAGATCCAGAGATATACAATGAGCAGTTCTTC. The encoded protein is CASSVDPEIYNEQFF.

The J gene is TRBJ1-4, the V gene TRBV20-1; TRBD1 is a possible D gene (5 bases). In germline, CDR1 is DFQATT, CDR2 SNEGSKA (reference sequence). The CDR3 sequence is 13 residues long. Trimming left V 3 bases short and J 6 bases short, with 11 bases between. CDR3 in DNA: TGCAGTGCTAGTGGGACGGACCATGAAAAACTGTTTTTT. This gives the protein CSASGTDHEKLFF.

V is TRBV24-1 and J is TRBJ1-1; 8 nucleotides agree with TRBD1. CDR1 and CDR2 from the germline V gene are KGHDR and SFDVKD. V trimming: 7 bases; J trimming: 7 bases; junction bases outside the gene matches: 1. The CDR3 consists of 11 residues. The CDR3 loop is CATRDRGEAFF. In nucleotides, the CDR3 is TGTGCCACCAGAGACAGGGGTGAAGCTTTCTTT.

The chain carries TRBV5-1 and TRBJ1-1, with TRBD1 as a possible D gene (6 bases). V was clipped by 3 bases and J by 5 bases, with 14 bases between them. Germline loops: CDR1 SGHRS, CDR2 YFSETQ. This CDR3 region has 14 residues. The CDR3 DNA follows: TGCGCCAGCAGCTGGGTAGGGGGGAGGACTGAAGCTTTCTTT. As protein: CASSWVGGRTEAFF. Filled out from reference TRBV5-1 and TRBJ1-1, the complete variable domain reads KAGVTQTPRYLIKTRGQQVTLSCSPISGHRSVSWYQQTPGQGLQFLFEYFSETQRNKGNFPGRFSGRQFSNSRSEMNVSTLELGDSALYLCASSWVGGRTEAFFGQGTRLTVV.

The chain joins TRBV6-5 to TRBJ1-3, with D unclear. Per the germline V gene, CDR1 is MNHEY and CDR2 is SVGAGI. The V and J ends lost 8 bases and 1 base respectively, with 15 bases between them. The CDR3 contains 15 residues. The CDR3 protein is CASSMSQESGNTIYF. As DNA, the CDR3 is TGTGCCAGCTCGATGTCTCAGGAGTCTGGAAACACCATATATTTT.